This is a list of T cell receptor beta chains from one sample in a study of beta chain features in type 1 diabetes. The protocol was immunoSEQ multiplex PCR, while the TCRdb copy is restricted to in-frame clones and leaves out a portion. The repertoire includes 150,000 to 200,000 clones, around 63% of them detected once, and roughly 0.089% sits in the top ten. The sample comprised naive CD4+ T cells from blood. These TCRs come from a young man with type 1 diabetes. Each CDR3 is given with its conserved first and last residue. D genes are given only for firm matches. Clone sizes are given selectively: once, few, many, or a class where the clone is expanded.

TRBV7-2,NA,NA,TRBJ2-3,TGTGCCAGCAGCTTTGCCAGTCTCACGCCCGAGGGAGATACGCAGTATTTT,CASSFASLTPEGDTQYF
TRBV7-2,NA,TRBD1,TRBJ2-5,TGTGCCAGCACCTTGCTAGGACAGGATCAAGAGACCCAGTACTTC,CASTLLGQDQETQYF
TRBV7-9,NA,NA,TRBJ2-7,TGTGCCAGCAGCTTGAATCCCGCGTACGAGCAGTACTTC,CASSLNPAYEQYF
TRBV10-3,NA,NA,TRBJ2-2,TGTGCCATCCGATCGGACAGAATGAACACCGGGGAGCTGTTTTTT,CAIRSDRMNTGELFF
TRBV2,NA,TRBD2,TRBJ2-4,TGTGCCAGCAGTGAATTGCGGGGGTTGGCCAAAAACATTCAGTACTTC,CASSELRGLAKNIQYF
TRBV4-3,few,NA,TRBJ2-5,TGCGCCAGCAGCCGAAGAAGAGGGGATTCCCAAGAGACCCAGTACTTC,CASSRRRGDSQETQYF
TRBV10-3,once,TRBD1,TRBJ1-2,TGTGCCACCACAGGGGGCCGTGGCTACACCTTC,CATTGGRGYTF
TRBV27,NA,NA,TRBJ2-1,TGTGCCAGCACCCCGAGGCAGAGCTACAATGAGCAGTTCTTC,CASTPRQSYNEQFF
TRBV9,NA,NA,TRBJ2-6,TGTGCCAGCAGCGTAGAACACTCCGGGGCCAACGTCCTGACTTTC,CASSVEHSGANVLTF
TRBV30,NA,NA,TRBJ1-5,TGTGCCTGGAGGCGGCCGGGGCAGGGGAGTCCGCCCCAGCATTTT,CAWRRPGQGSPPQHF
TRBV12-5,NA,NA,TRBJ2-3,TGTGCTAGTGGAAGGGACACCTTTAGCACAGATACGCAGTATTTT,CASGRDTFSTDTQYF
TRBV29-1,NA,TRBD1,TRBJ1-2,TGCAGCGCCAAAGACAGGGACAACTATGGCTACACCTTC,CSAKDRDNYGYTF